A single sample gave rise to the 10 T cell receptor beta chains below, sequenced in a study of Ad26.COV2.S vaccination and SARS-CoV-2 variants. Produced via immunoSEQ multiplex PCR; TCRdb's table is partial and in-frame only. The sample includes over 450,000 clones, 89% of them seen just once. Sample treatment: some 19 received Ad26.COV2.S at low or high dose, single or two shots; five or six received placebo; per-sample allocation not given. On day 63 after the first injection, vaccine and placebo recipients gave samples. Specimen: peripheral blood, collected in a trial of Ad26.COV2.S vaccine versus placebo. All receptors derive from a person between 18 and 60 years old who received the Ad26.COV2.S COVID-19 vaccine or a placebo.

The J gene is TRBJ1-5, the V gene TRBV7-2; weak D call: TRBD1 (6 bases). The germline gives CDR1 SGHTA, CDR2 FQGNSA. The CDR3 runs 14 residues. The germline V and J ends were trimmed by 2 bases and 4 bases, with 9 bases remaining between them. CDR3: CASSLQGKNQPQHF. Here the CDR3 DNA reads TGTGCCAGCAGCTTACAGGGGAAGAATCAGCCCCAGCATTTT.

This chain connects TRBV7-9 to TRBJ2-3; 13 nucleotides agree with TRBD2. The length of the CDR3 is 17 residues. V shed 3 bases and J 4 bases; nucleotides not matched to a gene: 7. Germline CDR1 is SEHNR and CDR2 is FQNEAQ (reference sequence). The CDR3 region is CASSFRTSGSSSDTQYF. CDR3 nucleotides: TGTGCCAGCAGCTTCCGGACTAGCGGGAGTTCCTCAGATACGCAGTATTTT.

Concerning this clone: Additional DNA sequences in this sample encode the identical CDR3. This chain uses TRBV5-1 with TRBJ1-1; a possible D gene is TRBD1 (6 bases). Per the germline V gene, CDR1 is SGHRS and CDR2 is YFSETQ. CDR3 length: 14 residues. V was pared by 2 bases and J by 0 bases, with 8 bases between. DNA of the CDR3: TGCGCCAGCAGCTTAACAGGGTTGAACACTGAAGCTTTCTTT. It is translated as CASSLTGLNTEAFF. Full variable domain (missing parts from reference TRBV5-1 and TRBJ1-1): KAGVTQTPRYLIKTRGQQVTLSCSPISGHRSVSWYQQTPGQGLQFLFEYFSETQRNKGNFPGRFSGRQFSNSRSEMNVSTLELGDSALYLCASSLTGLNTEAFFGQGTRLTVV.

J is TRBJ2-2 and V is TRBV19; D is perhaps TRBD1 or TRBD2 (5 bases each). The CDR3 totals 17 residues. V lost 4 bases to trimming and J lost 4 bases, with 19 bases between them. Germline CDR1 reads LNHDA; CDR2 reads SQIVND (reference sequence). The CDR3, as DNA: TGTGCCAGTAGTACCCCCCGGGACCAGGGAGTCACCGGGGAGCTGTTTTTT. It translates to CASSTPRDQGVTGELFF.

The CDR3 DNA sequence: TGTGCCAGCAGTTCGGCTAGCGGGAGAAGGCGGCCCGGGGAGCTGTTTTTT. Translated: CASSSASGRRRPGELFF. The rearrangement joins TRBV28 to TRBJ2-2; 10 bases agree with TRBD2. Germline V gives CDR1 MDHEN, CDR2 SYDVKM. V lost 4 bases and J lost 6; bases outside the gene matches: 11. The CDR3 runs 17 residues. Complete variable domain (other parts from reference TRBV28 and TRBJ2-2): DVKVTQSSRYLVKRTGEKVFLECVQDMDHENMFWYRQDPGLGLRLIYFSYDVKMKEKGDIPEGYSVSREKKERFSLILESASTNQTSMYLCASSSASGRRRPGELFFGEGSRLTVL.

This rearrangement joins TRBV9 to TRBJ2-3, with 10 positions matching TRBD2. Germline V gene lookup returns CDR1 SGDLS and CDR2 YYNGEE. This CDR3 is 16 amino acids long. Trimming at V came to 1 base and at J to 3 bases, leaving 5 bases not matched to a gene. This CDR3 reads CASSVLAGALTDTQYF. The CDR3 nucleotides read TGTGCCAGCAGCGTACTAGCGGGGGCTCTTACAGATACGCAGTATTTT.

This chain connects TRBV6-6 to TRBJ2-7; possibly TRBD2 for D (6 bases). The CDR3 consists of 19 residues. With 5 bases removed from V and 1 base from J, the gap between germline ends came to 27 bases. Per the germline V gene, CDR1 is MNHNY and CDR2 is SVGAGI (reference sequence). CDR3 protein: CASSPYGGLPEDESYEQYF. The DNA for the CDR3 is TGTGCCAGCAGTCCCTACGGGGGACTCCCGGAGGATGAATCCTACGAGCAGTACTTC.

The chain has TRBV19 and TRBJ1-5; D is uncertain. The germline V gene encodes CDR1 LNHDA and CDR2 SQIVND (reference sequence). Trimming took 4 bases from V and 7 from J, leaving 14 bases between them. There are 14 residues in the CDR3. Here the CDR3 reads CASSSATTGQPQHF. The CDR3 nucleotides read TGTGCCAGTAGTAGTGCCACCACGGGGCAGCCCCAGCATTTT. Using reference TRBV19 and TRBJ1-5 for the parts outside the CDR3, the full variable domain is DGGITQSPKYLFRKEGQNVTLSCEQNLNHDAMYWYRQDPGQGLRLIYYSQIVNDFQKGDIAEGYSVSREKKESFPLTVTSAQKNPTAFYLCASSSATTGQPQHFGDGTRLSIL.

The CDR3: CASQGVAYEQYF. The CDR3 DNA reads as TGTGCCAGTCAGGGGGTGGCCTACGAGCAGTACTTC. J is TRBJ2-7 and V is TRBV19; 7 bases are shared with TRBD1. Unmatched junction bases numbered 3, after V lost 8 bases and J lost 2 bases. Germline assignment: CDR1 LNHDA and CDR2 SQIVND (reference sequence). The CDR3 has 12 amino acids.

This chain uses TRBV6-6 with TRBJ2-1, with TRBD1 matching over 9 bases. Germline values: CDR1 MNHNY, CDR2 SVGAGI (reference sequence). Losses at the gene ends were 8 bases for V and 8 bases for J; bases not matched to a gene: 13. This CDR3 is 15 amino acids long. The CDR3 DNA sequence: TGTGCCAGCCAGGATGCGGGACAGGGAGTAGATGAGCAGTTCTTC. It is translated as CASQDAGQGVDEQFF.